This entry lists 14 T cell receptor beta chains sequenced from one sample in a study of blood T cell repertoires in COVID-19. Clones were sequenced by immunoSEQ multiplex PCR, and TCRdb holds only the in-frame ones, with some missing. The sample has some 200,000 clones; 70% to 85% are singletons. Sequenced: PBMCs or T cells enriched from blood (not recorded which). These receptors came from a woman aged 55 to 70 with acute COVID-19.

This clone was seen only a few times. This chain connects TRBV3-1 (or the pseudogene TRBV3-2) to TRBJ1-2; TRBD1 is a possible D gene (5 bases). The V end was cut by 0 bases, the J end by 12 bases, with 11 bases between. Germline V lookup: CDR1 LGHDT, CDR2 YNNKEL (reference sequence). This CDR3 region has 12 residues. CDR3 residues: CASSQDGGAHTF. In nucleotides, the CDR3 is TGTGCCAGCAGCCAAGATGGAGGGGCCCACACCTTC.

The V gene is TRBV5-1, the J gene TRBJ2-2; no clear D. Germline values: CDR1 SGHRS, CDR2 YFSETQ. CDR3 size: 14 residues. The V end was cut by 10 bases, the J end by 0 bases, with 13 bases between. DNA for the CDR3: TGCGCCTCTTTCCGCACGGCGAACACCGGGGAGCTGTTTTTT. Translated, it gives CASFRTANTGELFF.

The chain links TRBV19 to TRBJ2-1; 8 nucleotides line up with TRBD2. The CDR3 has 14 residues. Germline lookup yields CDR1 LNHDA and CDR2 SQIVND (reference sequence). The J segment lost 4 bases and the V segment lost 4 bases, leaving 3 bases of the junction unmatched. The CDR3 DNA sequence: TGTGCCAGTAGTACGGCGGGGGGATACAATGAGCAGTTCTTC. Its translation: CASSTAGGYNEQFF.

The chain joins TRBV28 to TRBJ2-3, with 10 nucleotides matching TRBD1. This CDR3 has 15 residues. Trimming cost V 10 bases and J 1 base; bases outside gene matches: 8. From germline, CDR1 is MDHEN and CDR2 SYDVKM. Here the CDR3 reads CATTGGTGGTDTQYF. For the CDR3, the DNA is TGTGCCACCACAGGGGGGACAGGGGGCACAGATACGCAGTATTTT.

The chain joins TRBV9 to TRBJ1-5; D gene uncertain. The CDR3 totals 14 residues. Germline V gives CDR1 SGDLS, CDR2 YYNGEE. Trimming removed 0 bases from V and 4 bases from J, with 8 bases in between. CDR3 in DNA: TGTGCCAGCAGCGTAGACGGTCTGAATCAGCCCCAGCATTTT. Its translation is CASSVDGLNQPQHF. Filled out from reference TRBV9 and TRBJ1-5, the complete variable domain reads DSGVTQTPKHLITATGQRVTLRCSPRSGDLSVYWYQQSLDQGLQFLIQYYNGEERAKGNILERFSAQQFPDLHSELNLSSLELGDSALYFCASSVDGLNQPQHFGDGTRLSIL.

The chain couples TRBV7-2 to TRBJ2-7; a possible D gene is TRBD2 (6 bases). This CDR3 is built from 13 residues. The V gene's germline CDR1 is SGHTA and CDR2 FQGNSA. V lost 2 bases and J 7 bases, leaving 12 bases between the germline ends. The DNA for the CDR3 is TGTGCCAGCAGCTTAATCGCCCGGGGGGAGCAGTACTTC. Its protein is CASSLIARGEQYF.

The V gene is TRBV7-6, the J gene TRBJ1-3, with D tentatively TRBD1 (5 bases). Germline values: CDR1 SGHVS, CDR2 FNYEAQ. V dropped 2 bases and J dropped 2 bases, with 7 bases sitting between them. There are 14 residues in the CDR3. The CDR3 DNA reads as TGTGCCAGCAGCTTACAGACAGCTGGAAACACCATATATTTT. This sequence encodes CASSLQTAGNTIYF.

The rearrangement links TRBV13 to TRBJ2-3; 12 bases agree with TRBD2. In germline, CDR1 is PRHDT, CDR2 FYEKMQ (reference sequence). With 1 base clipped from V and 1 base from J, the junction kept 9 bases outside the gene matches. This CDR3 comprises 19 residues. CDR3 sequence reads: CASSLDVLAGGPGTDTQYF. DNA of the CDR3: TGTGCCAGCAGCTTAGATGTGCTAGCGGGAGGGCCTGGCACAGATACGCAGTATTTT.

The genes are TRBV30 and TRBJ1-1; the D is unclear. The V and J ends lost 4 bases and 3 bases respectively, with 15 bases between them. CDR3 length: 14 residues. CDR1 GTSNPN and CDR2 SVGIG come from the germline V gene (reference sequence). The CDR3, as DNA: TGTGCCTGGACTCTCGGCTCCCTAGACACTGAAGCTTTCTTT. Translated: CAWTLGSLDTEAFF.

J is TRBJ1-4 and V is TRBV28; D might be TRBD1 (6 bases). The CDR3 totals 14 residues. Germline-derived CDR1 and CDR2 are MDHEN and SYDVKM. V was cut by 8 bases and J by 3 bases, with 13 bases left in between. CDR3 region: CASGTPGANEKLFF. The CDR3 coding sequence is TGTGCCAGCGGGACCCCAGGGGCTAATGAAAAACTGTTTTTT.

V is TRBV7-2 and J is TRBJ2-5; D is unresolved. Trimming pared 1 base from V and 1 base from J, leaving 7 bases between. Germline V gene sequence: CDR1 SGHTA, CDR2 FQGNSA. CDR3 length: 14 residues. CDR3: CASSLDRVQETQYF. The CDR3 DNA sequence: TGTGCCAGCAGCTTAGATCGGGTCCAAGAGACCCAGTACTTC.

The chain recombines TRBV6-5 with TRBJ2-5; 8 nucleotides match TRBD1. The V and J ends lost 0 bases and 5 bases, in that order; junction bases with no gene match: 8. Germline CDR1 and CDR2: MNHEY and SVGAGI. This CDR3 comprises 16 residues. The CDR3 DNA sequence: TGTGCCAGCAGTTACTCGGCGACAGGGGCCGGGGAGACCCAGTACTTC. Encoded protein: CASSYSATGAGETQYF.

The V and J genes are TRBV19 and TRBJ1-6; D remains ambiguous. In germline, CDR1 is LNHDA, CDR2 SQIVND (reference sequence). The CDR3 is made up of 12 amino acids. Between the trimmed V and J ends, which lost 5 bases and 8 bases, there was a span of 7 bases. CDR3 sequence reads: CASSGEYSPLHF. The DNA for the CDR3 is TGTGCCAGTAGTGGGGAGTATTCACCCCTCCACTTT.

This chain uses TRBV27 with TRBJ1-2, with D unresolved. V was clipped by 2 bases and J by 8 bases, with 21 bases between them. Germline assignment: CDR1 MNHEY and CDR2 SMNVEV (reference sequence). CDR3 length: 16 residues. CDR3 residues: CASSLGSKGRRWGYTF. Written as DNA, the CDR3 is TGTGCCAGCAGTTTAGGAAGTAAGGGCCGGAGGTGGGGCTACACCTTC.